These 10 T cell receptor beta chains originate from one sample sequenced in a study of a mutant IDH1 vaccine in newly diagnosed glioma. Measured with immunoSEQ multiplex PCR; TCRdb has only the in-frame clones, and not every one. This sample has tens of thousands of clones, with about 86% found just once. The sample's time point: baseline, week 1 (first vaccination visit). Sample treatment: pre-vaccination baseline after standard-of-care therapy. Sequencing used PBMCs, obtained from a glioma patient treated with radiotherapy, temozolomide or both. These TCRs come from a young man with glioma.

The V gene is TRBV6-4, the J gene TRBJ2-1; D tentatively fits TRBD1 or TRBD2 (5 bases each). Trimming took 3 bases from V and 9 from J, leaving 15 bases between them. Germline CDR1 MRHNA, CDR2 SNTAGT. The CDR3 is 14 amino acids. CDR3 in DNA: TGTGCCAGCAGTGAATTTCAGGTGGGGACTGAGCAGTTCTTC. This translates into CASSEFQVGTEQFF.

The chain is built from TRBV29-1 and TRBJ2-3; tentatively, D is TRBD2 (5 bases). Germline V gene lookup returns CDR1 SQVTM and CDR2 ANQGSEA. The CDR3 runs to 15 residues. Trimming pared 1 base from V and 5 bases from J, leaving 16 bases between. CDR3 in DNA: TGCAGCGTTGAAGGACGAGGCGGGCCGGGAGATACGCAGTATTTT. It translates to CSVEGRGGPGDTQYF.

V is TRBV9 and J is TRBJ2-1; D not certain. The CDR3 is 15 residues long. Trimming shortened V by 2 bases and J by 3 bases, and 12 bases separated the two germline ends. Germline CDR1 SGDLS, CDR2 YYNGEE. CDR3 in amino acids: CASSVTDGYYNEQFF. CDR3 bases: TGTGCCAGCAGCGTCACAGATGGCTACTACAATGAGCAGTTCTTC.

This chain connects TRBV28 to TRBJ2-3; D not certain. The CDR3 has 15 amino acids. The germline CDR1 and CDR2 sequences are MDHEN and SYDVKM. Trimming left V 7 bases short and J 7 bases short, with 21 bases between. The CDR3 here is CASTLTRSAGNTQYF. The DNA for the CDR3 is TGTGCCAGCACCCTGACTCGCTCCGCCGGAAATACGCAGTATTTT. Full variable domain (rest looked up from reference TRBV28 and TRBJ2-3): DVKVTQSSRYLVKRTGEKVFLECVQDMDHENMFWYRQDPGLGLRLIYFSYDVKMKEKGDIPEGYSVSREKKERFSLILESASTNQTSMYLCASTLTRSAGNTQYFGPGTRLTVL.

The gene calls are TRBV19 and TRBJ2-7, with 7 positions matching TRBD1. The CDR3 totals 14 residues. The junction had 5 bases not matched to a gene; V was cut back by 1 base and J by 5 bases. Germline assignment: CDR1 LNHDA and CDR2 SQIVND (reference sequence). Written as DNA, the CDR3 is TGTGCCAGTAGTATAGGCCTGACAGGGAACGAGCAGTACTTC. As protein: CASSIGLTGNEQYF.

The rearrangement links TRBV13 to TRBJ2-1, with D possibly matching TRBD2 (6 bases). CDR1 is PRHDT and CDR2 is FYEKMQ in the germline V gene (reference sequence). The CDR3 is 13 residues long. Trimming stripped 2 bases from V and 12 bases from J, with 14 bases between. The CDR3 nucleotides read TGTGCCAGCAGCTTATATCCGGGGGAGTTGCAGTTCTTC. Protein: CASSLYPGELQFF.

The rearrangement uses TRBV18 and TRBJ2-2; no firm D call. This CDR3 is 15 amino acids long. Trimming left V 0 bases short and J 6 bases short, with 11 bases between. Looked up from germline, CDR1 is KGHSH and CDR2 is LQKENI. This CDR3 is CASSPPTKRSGELFF. DNA for the CDR3: TGTGCCAGCTCACCACCGACGAAGCGTTCCGGGGAGCTGTTTTTT.

The table lists this clone with a count of one. This chain joins TRBV7-6 and TRBJ2-3; D gene unclear. Germline CDR1 and CDR2: SGHVS and FNYEAQ. This CDR3 comprises 12 residues. V dropped 6 bases and J dropped 0 bases, with 4 bases sitting between them. Here the CDR3 DNA reads TGTGCCAGCAGTGATAGCACAGATACGCAGTATTTT. Protein product: CASSDSTDTQYF.

The genes are TRBV10-3 and TRBJ2-5; D is tentatively TRBD1 or TRBD2 (6 bases each). Germline loops: CDR1 ENHRY, CDR2 SYGVKD. Trimming removed 3 bases at V and 1 base at J, with 30 bases between. The CDR3 loop spans 21 amino acids. Written as DNA, the CDR3 is TGTGCCATCAGTGATACTCTGGGGGGCGCTGGGTTCGGGCGATTCCAAGAGACCCAGTACTTC. This gives the protein CAISDTLGGAGFGRFQETQYF.

The chain combines TRBV6-4 with TRBJ2-1; 7 bases map to TRBD2. The CDR3 is 16 amino acids. From germline, CDR1 is MRHNA and CDR2 SNTAGT. V was clipped by 3 bases and J by 4 bases; unmatched bases: 9. In nucleotides, the CDR3 is TGTGCCAGCAGTGAAACCCCTAGCGGATATTACAATGAGCAGTTCTTC. It yields the protein CASSETPSGYYNEQFF.